A single T cell receptor (beta chain) is shown here with its context. No antigen is known for it. Here immunoSEQ multiplex PCR was the method, and the copy in TCRdb shows in-frame clones only, minus some. The data show about 40,000 clones, 85% to 90% seen once. Brentuximab vedotin exposure varied among the patients, all of whom had relapsed after autologous stem cell transplantation. These data belong to a study of PD-1 blockade in classical Hodgkin lymphoma. Regarding the study as a whole: Relative to healthy donors, newly diagnosed patients reportedly had lower baseline TCR diversity, which was reported as lower still in relapsed/refractory patients.

From germline, CDR1 is SGHTA and CDR2 FQGNSA. The CDR3 is 17 amino acids. V shed 1 base and J shed 1 base, with 15 bases lying between them. The receptor was isolated from a human donor with classical Hodgkin lymphoma. The chain joins TRBV7-2 to TRBJ2-3, with D possibly TRBD2 on 6 matching bases. The specimen was peripheral blood mononuclear cells (PBMCs), collected before the second cycle of nivolumab. CDR3 DNA: TGTGCCAGCAGCTTAGTTTGGAGGGGAAGAGGCACAGATACGCAGTATTTT. This gives the protein CASSLVWRGRGTDTQYF.